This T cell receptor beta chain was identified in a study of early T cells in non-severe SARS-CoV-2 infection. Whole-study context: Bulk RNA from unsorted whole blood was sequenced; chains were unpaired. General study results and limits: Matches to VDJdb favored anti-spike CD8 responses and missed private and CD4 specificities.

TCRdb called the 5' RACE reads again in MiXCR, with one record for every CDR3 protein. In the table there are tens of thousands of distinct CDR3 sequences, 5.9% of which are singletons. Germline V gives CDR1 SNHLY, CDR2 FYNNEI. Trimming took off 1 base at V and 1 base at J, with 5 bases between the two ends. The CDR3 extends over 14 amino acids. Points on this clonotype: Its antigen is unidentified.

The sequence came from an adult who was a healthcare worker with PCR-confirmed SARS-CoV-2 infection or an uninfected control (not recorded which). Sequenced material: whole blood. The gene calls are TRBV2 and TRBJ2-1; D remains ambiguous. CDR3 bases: TGTGCCAGCAGTGAAGACCGGTCCTACAATGAGCAGTTCTTC. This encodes CASSEDRSYNEQFF.